The rows below give T cell receptor beta chains drawn from one sample of a study of identical twins. Via MiXCR, TCRdb re-called the 5' RACE reads, giving one row per CDR3 protein. The sample contains roughly 480,000 distinct CDR3 sequences, 20% to 30% of which appear only once. The same data also contributed to another study, on T cells expressing NK-cell markers.

Sequencing input: CD4+ T cells sorted from blood. The receptors originated from a woman aged 18-30 years in good health. CDR3s include the opening cysteine and the closing phenylalanine or tryptophan. D genes are given only for firm matches.

d_call: TRBD2
v_call: TRBV3-1
j_call: TRBJ2-3
cdr3_aa: CASSQGGAGVRDTQYF

d_call: TRBD1
v_call: TRBV29-1
j_call: TRBJ2-1
cdr3_aa: CSVEGRLTGDEQFF

d_call: TRBD2
v_call: TRBV14
j_call: TRBJ2-1
cdr3_aa: CASSFGGARGVQFF

d_call: -
v_call: TRBV29-1
j_call: TRBJ1-1
cdr3_aa: CSGGTISNTEAFF

d_call: -
v_call: TRBV5-1
j_call: TRBJ2-3
cdr3_aa: CASSLARIQGDTQYF

d_call: -
v_call: TRBV3-2
j_call: TRBJ2-6
cdr3_aa: CACSPLGGGDSGANVLTF

d_call: -
v_call: TRBV20-1
j_call: TRBJ2-7
cdr3_aa: CSAREGEEQYF

d_call: -
v_call: TRBV11-2
j_call: TRBJ1-2
cdr3_aa: CASSSLRGPKGYGYTF

d_call: -
v_call: TRBV27
j_call: TRBJ2-1
cdr3_aa: CASMGEVNEQFF

d_call: TRBD2
v_call: TRBV20-1
j_call: TRBJ2-7
cdr3_aa: CSARPGGVTYEQYF

d_call: TRBD1
v_call: TRBV6-2/TRBV6-3
j_call: TRBJ2-7
cdr3_aa: CASSYPYDRVNEQYF

d_call: TRBD2
v_call: TRBV20-1
j_call: TRBJ2-3
cdr3_aa: CSAREIEASGGARNQYF

d_call: -
v_call: TRBV7-9
j_call: TRBJ2-2
cdr3_aa: CASSSRTLFYTGELFF

d_call: -
v_call: TRBV6-1
j_call: TRBJ2-3
cdr3_aa: CASSRWRASTDTQYF

d_call: TRBD2
v_call: TRBV7-2
j_call: TRBJ2-3
cdr3_aa: CASSLLAGGMGDTQYF

d_call: TRBD2
v_call: TRBV6-1
j_call: TRBJ2-7
cdr3_aa: CASTDDAGGVSEQYF

d_call: TRBD1
v_call: TRBV5-1
j_call: TRBJ1-2
cdr3_aa: CASSFGDRGLGGYTF

d_call: -
v_call: TRBV18
j_call: TRBJ2-7
cdr3_aa: CASSPDLYEQYF

d_call: -
v_call: TRBV12-3/TRBV12-4
j_call: TRBJ2-1
cdr3_aa: CASSPPASGAGGEQFF

d_call: TRBD1
v_call: TRBV5-1
j_call: TRBJ1-1
cdr3_aa: CASSPFGQGLNTEAFF

d_call: -
v_call: TRBV20-1
j_call: TRBJ1-6
cdr3_aa: CSARLGGTSPLHF

d_call: -
v_call: TRBV20-1
j_call: TRBJ2-3
cdr3_aa: CSLLDGTDTQYF

d_call: -
v_call: TRBV11-1
j_call: TRBJ2-1
cdr3_aa: CASSLSFTGTGPDNEQFF

d_call: -
v_call: TRBV6-2/TRBV6-3
j_call: TRBJ2-3
cdr3_aa: CASSYDSGAQYF

d_call: -
v_call: TRBV19
j_call: TRBJ1-2
cdr3_aa: CASSLWEGGGYTF

d_call: TRBD2
v_call: TRBV12-3/TRBV12-4
j_call: TRBJ2-7
cdr3_aa: CATKKRETPYEQYF

d_call: TRBD1
v_call: TRBV5-1
j_call: TRBJ1-5
cdr3_aa: CASSPGTENQPQHF

d_call: -
v_call: TRBV6-1
j_call: TRBJ2-3
cdr3_aa: CASSVKDTQYF

d_call: TRBD2
v_call: TRBV29-1
j_call: TRBJ2-3
cdr3_aa: CSVEGTSGGVDTQYF

d_call: -
v_call: TRBV20-1
j_call: TRBJ1-4
cdr3_aa: CSARDRGRNEKLFF

d_call: TRBD1
v_call: TRBV12-3/TRBV12-4
j_call: TRBJ1-1
cdr3_aa: CASSPDRASEAFF

d_call: -
v_call: TRBV20-1
j_call: TRBJ2-1
cdr3_aa: CSASRQLAAQSYNEQFF

d_call: -
v_call: TRBV6-4
j_call: TRBJ1-2
cdr3_aa: CASRAHANYGYTF